The source of this T cell receptor (beta chain) is a study of T cell responses to AZD1222 COVID-19 vaccine. Study results and caveats: Rises in breadth and depth of Spike-specific TCRs came after two AZD1222 doses. Seropositive status at baseline applied to only 5 or 6 AZD1222 recipients.

Measured with immunoSEQ multiplex PCR; TCRdb has only the in-frame clones, and not every one. The sample contains over 100,000 clones, roughly 80% of which appear only once. V gave up 0 bases and J gave up 5 bases; unmatched junction bases: 8. The germline CDR1 and CDR2 sequences are SGHDN and FVKESK. This CDR3 has 17 residues. A single count supports this clone. What it recognizes is unknown. The rearrangement links TRBV14 to TRBJ1-4; 8 bases agree with TRBD1. The TCR originated in an adult in good health. The sequencing here drew on peripheral blood, taken on day 0 of AZD1222 vaccination. The CDR3 region is CASSQDLHGTGNEKLFF. The CDR3 nucleotides read TGTGCCAGCAGCCAAGATCTTCATGGGACAGGAAATGAAAAACTGTTTTTT.